The 18 T cell receptor beta chains below come from one sample, sequenced in a study of graft-versus-host responses after intestinal transplantation. Profiling relied on immunoSEQ multiplex PCR, and the TCRdb table lists in-frame clones only, not all of them. The sample records over 45,000 clones, almost 95% being singletons. Their antigen targets remain unknown. This specimen consisted of unstimulated CD4+ T cells sorted from spleen or lymph node cells, obtained before transplant. These TCRs come from a human donor who was the organ donor for an intestinal transplant.

This clone was observed once. V is TRBV29-1 and J is TRBJ1-3; D uncertain. The V and J ends lost 4 bases and 4 bases respectively, with 11 bases between them. Germline V gene lookup returns CDR1 SQVTM and CDR2 ANQGSEA. The CDR3 spans 13 residues. In nucleotides, the CDR3 is TGCAGCGTTGCTTCTGTTGTGGGAAACACCATATATTTT. This translates into CSVASVVGNTIYF.

V gene TRBV29-1 combines with J gene TRBJ1-5; D call uncertain. Trimming removed 6 bases from V and 1 base from J, with 13 bases in between. Germline assignment: CDR1 SQVTM and CDR2 ANQGSEA. This CDR3 comprises 14 residues. The CDR3 reads CSVADRTSNQPQHF. The CDR3 DNA reads TGCAGCGTCGCCGACCGAACCAGCAATCAGCCCCAGCATTTT.

The chain combines TRBV2 with TRBJ1-2; 7 nucleotides line up with TRBD1. This CDR3 comprises 13 residues. Germline V gene data show CDR1 as SNHLY and CDR2 as FYNNEI. Trimming at V came to 5 bases and at J to 5 bases, leaving 5 bases not matched to a gene. The CDR3 region is CASSWDSAYGYTF. CDR3 sequence (DNA): TGTGCCAGCAGTTGGGACAGCGCATATGGCTACACCTTC.

This clone appeared once. The V call is TRBV5-4, the J call TRBJ1-2, with a weak D call TRBD1 (6 bases). Germline assignment: CDR1 SGHNT and CDR2 YYREEE (reference sequence). V was shortened by 0 bases and J by 1 base, with 13 bases between the two germline ends. The length of the CDR3 is 16 residues. The CDR3 region is CASSLAGGAGNYGYTF. CDR3 in DNA: TGTGCCAGCAGCTTGGCGGGGGGCGCGGGTAACTATGGCTACACCTTC.

The rearrangement links TRBV12-5 to TRBJ2-2; TRBD2 agrees at 13 bases. Germline-derived CDR1 and CDR2 are LGHNT and FRNRAP. This CDR3 has 17 amino acids. The junction had 4 bases not matched to a gene; V was cut back by 4 bases and J by 2 bases. Written as DNA, the CDR3 is TGTGCTAGTGGTTCAAGGACTAGCGGGAGAAACACCGGGGAGCTGTTTTTT. This translates into CASGSRTSGRNTGELFF.

The rearrangement joins TRBV19 to TRBJ1-3; D gene ambiguous. This CDR3 region has 16 residues. From germline, CDR1 is LNHDA and CDR2 SQIVND (reference sequence). V lost 4 bases and J lost 0, with 13 bases in between. The CDR3 sequence: CASSKAAGLSGNTIYF. The CDR3 DNA reads as TGTGCCAGTAGTAAAGCCGCAGGCCTCTCTGGAAACACCATATATTTT. Based on the CDR3 plus reference TRBV19 and TRBJ1-3, the full variable domain is DGGITQSPKYLFRKEGQNVTLSCEQNLNHDAMYWYRQDPGQGLRLIYYSQIVNDFQKGDIAEGYSVSREKKESFPLTVTSAQKNPTAFYLCASSKAAGLSGNTIYFGEGSWLTVV.

CDR3 nucleotide sequence: TGTGCCAGCAGTGGGGCCGAGCAGTACTTC. This gives the protein CASSGAEQYF. V usage is TRBV2 and J usage is TRBJ2-7; no reliable D call. The CDR3 is made up of 10 amino acids. The V gene lost 4 bases and the J gene lost 6 bases, with 4 bases spanning the gap. Germline loops: CDR1 SNHLY, CDR2 FYNNEI.

This chain joins TRBV7-2 and TRBJ2-4; D possibly corresponds to TRBD1 (6 bases). The CDR3 extends over 15 amino acids. With 7 bases removed from V and 3 bases from J, the gap between germline ends came to 16 bases. Germline lookup yields CDR1 SGHTA and CDR2 FQGNSA. CDR3 in DNA: TGTGCCAGCACCCTGGACAGCTCGGGCAAAAACATTCAGTACTTC. Its translation is CASTLDSSGKNIQYF.

The rearrangement joins TRBV29-1 to TRBJ2-7; the match to TRBD2 covers 10 bases. V shed 6 bases, J shed 2 bases, and the junction held 4 bases outside the gene matches. Looked up from germline, CDR1 is SQVTM and CDR2 is ANQGSEA. The CDR3 is made up of 13 amino acids. The CDR3 spells CSVRSGGAYEQYF. The CDR3 nucleotides read TGCAGCGTCAGAAGCGGGGGGGCCTACGAGCAGTACTTC.

The chain joins TRBV7-9 to TRBJ1-5; D perhaps matches TRBD1 (5 bases). This CDR3 has 17 amino acids. V lost 2 bases and J lost 1, with 15 bases in between. Germline V gene data show CDR1 as SEHNR and CDR2 as FQNEAQ (reference sequence). The CDR3 DNA sequence: TGTGCCAGCAGCTTATCGGGGGGGTCCGAAAGCAATCAGCCCCAGCATTTT. Translation: CASSLSGGSESNQPQHF.

This clone has just a few counts. The V gene is TRBV7-3, the J gene TRBJ2-5; 8 bases match TRBD2. The V gene's germline CDR1 is SGHTA and CDR2 FQGTGA. V was clipped by 4 bases and J by 7 bases; unmatched bases: 11. CDR3 length equals 15 residues. CDR3 bases: TGTGCCAGCAGCTCATTAGCGGGGCCATTTGGGACCCAGTACTTC. Translation: CASSSLAGPFGTQYF.

The chain uses TRBV2 and TRBJ1-6; D may be TRBD1 (5 bases). V was shortened by 9 bases and J by 3 bases, with 15 bases between the two germline ends. CDR3 length: 15 residues. The germline V gene has CDR1 SNHLY and CDR2 FYNNEI. The CDR3 protein is CARRGIGFYNSPLHF. The CDR3 DNA sequence: TGTGCCAGGAGGGGAATAGGCTTCTATAATTCACCCCTCCACTTT.

This clone was observed a single time. The chain recombines TRBV27 with TRBJ1-1; maybe TRBD1 (5 bases). The V gene's germline CDR1 is MNHEY and CDR2 SMNVEV (reference sequence). The CDR3 is 13 amino acids. The V end lost 2 bases, the J end lost 1 base, and 5 bases lay between the germline ends. CDR3 loop: CASSLGGNTEAFF. CDR3 in DNA: TGTGCCAGCAGTTTAGGGGGGAACACTGAAGCTTTCTTT.

The rearrangement joins TRBV6-5 to TRBJ2-3; TRBD1 might be the D (5 bases). The CDR3 spans 13 residues. Trimming took 6 bases from V and 6 from J, leaving 13 bases between them. Germline-derived CDR1 and CDR2 are MNHEY and SVGAGI. The CDR3 spells CASSYDAGDTQYF. The DNA for the CDR3 is TGTGCCAGCAGCTATGACGCAGGGGATACGCAGTATTTT.

This clone was seen only a few times. The chain recombines TRBV6-6 with TRBJ1-2; 8 bases are shared with TRBD1. The CDR3 contains 16 residues. Germline loops: CDR1 MNHNY, CDR2 SVGAGI (reference sequence). Trimming at V came to 2 bases and at J to 2 bases, leaving 7 bases not matched to a gene. CDR3 protein: CASSYRGQGRNYGYTF. DNA for the CDR3: TGTGCCAGCAGTTACCGCGGACAGGGCAGGAACTATGGCTACACCTTC.

V usage is TRBV7-2 and J usage is TRBJ2-1; 12 bases map to TRBD2. The CDR3 runs to 17 residues. V lost 5 bases and J lost 3; bases outside the gene matches: 8. Germline assignment: CDR1 SGHTA and CDR2 FQGNSA. The DNA of the CDR3 is TGTGCCAGCAGCCACGCCCAACTAGCGGGGGGCTACAATGAGCAGTTCTTC. Translated: CASSHAQLAGGYNEQFF.

The gene calls are TRBV19 and TRBJ2-5, with 16 nucleotides matching TRBD2. This CDR3 spans 18 amino acids. V was clipped by 2 bases and J by 5 bases; unmatched bases: 8. The V gene's germline CDR1 is LNHDA and CDR2 SQIVND (reference sequence). In DNA form, the CDR3 reads TGTGCCAGTAGTATACCCCCCACGGGACTAGCGGGGGGGGAGACCCAGTACTTC. It yields the protein CASSIPPTGLAGGETQYF.

This chain links TRBV29-1 with TRBJ2-3, with 8 nucleotides matching TRBD2. Germline trimming cut 4 bases from V and 2 bases from J; bases unmatched to any gene: 11. The CDR3 is 16 amino acids. The germline gives CDR1 SQVTM, CDR2 ANQGSEA. CDR3 sequence: CSVAGDQRGPTDTQYF. The DNA for the CDR3 is TGCAGCGTTGCCGGGGACCAGCGGGGGCCCACAGATACGCAGTATTTT.